Shown below are 10 T cell receptor beta chains from a single sample sequenced in a study of OX40 agonist ivuxolimab in advanced cancers. Data came from immunoSEQ multiplex PCR; TCRdb stores just in-frame clones and leaves some out. The table records about 58,000 clones, roughly nine tenths of them present only once. Source: CD4+ or CD8+ T cells sorted from blood, taken in a trial of the OX40 agonist ivuxolimab. These receptors all come from an adult with an advanced solid tumor such as melanoma, head and neck, liver or kidney cancer.

This clone showed up just once. The chain joins TRBV7-9 to TRBJ2-1; no definite D call. The CDR3 length is 12 residues. V was pared by 2 bases and J by 7 bases, with 6 bases between. Germline loops: CDR1 SEHNR, CDR2 FQNEAQ (reference sequence). CDR3 region: CASSLSVNEQFF. CDR3 nucleotides: TGTGCCAGCAGCTTATCAGTTAATGAGCAGTTCTTC. Full variable domain (rest looked up from reference TRBV7-9 and TRBJ2-1): DTGVSQNPRHKITKRGQNVTFRCDPISEHNRLYWYRQTLGQGPEFLTYFQNEAQLEKSRLLSDRFSAERPKGSFSTLEIQRTEQGDSAMYLCASSLSVNEQFFGPGTRLTVL.

The chain's CDR3 is CASSITGDTGANVLTF. DNA of the CDR3: TGTGCCAGTAGTATTACGGGAGACACTGGGGCCAACGTCCTGACTTTC. This chain connects TRBV19 to TRBJ2-6, with D perhaps matching TRBD2 (6 bases). Trimming left V 3 bases short and J 2 bases short, with 11 bases between. This CDR3 region has 16 residues. Germline CDR1 reads LNHDA; CDR2 reads SQIVND (reference sequence).

CDR3 bases: TGTGCCAGCAGTAACTCCTTAGCGGGACCCACAGATACGCAGTATTTT. Encoded protein: CASSNSLAGPTDTQYF. The chain combines TRBV27 with TRBJ2-3, with 8 bases that match TRBD2. The germline gives CDR1 MNHEY, CDR2 SMNVEV (reference sequence). V dropped 5 bases and J dropped 2; count of bases not matched to a gene: 9. This CDR3 contains 16 residues.

Of note for this clone: One junction end disagrees with the germline gene, perhaps due to a read error. The chain is built from TRBV29-1 and TRBJ1-3; 9 bases fit TRBD1. The V gene's germline CDR1 is SQVTM and CDR2 ANQGSEA. The CDR3 loop spans 11 amino acids. CDR3 nucleotides: TGCAGCGTTGAGGCCGGGACAGGGTCAAATTTT. This codes for CSVEAGTGSNF.

This clone has only one observation. J is TRBJ1-2 and V is TRBV7-9, with D possibly TRBD1 on 5 matching bases. Per the germline V gene, CDR1 is SEHNR and CDR2 is FQNEAQ (reference sequence). There are 13 residues in the CDR3. Trimming cost V 5 bases and J 7 bases, with 14 bases left between them. This chain's CDR3 is CASSPGTGLGYTF. The DNA of the CDR3 is TGTGCCAGCAGCCCGGGGACGGGCCTTGGCTACACCTTC.

The chain couples TRBV7-9 to TRBJ1-5; 8 nucleotides line up with TRBD1. CDR3 length equals 15 residues. V lost 3 bases to trimming and J lost 4 bases; unmatched junction nucleotides: 5. Germline CDR1 and CDR2: SEHNR and FQNEAQ (reference sequence). The CDR3 here is CASSFGTGPNQPQHF. CDR3 nucleotide sequence: TGTGCCAGCAGCTTCGGGACAGGCCCTAATCAGCCCCAGCATTTT.

This clone came up a few times. The V and J genes are TRBV7-3 and TRBJ1-5; possible D gene TRBD1, 5 bases. V shed 5 bases and J shed 2 bases, with 16 bases lying between them. Germline V lookup: CDR1 SGHTA, CDR2 FQGTGA. This CDR3 has 16 amino acids. The CDR3 coding sequence is TGTGCCAGCAGCCTTATCCAGGGAAATGGCAATCAGCCCCAGCATTTT. Protein product: CASSLIQGNGNQPQHF.

Only one count was recorded for this clone. The chain employs TRBV27 and TRBJ2-7, with TRBD1 identical over 8 bases. Germline V gene lookup returns CDR1 MNHEY and CDR2 SMNVEV (reference sequence). V was clipped by 2 bases and J by 2 bases; unmatched bases: 8. The CDR3 has 16 residues. The CDR3 protein is CASSLPRTGRPYEQYF. CDR3 sequence (DNA): TGTGCCAGCAGTTTACCCCGGACAGGGAGACCCTACGAGCAGTACTTC.

In its sample, this clone was seen a few times. J is TRBJ2-3 and V is TRBV11-2; TRBD2 matches at 7 bases. V lost 1 base to trimming and J lost 5 bases; unmatched junction nucleotides: 9. The CDR3 length is 16 residues. The germline V gene has CDR1 SGHAT and CDR2 FQNNGV. CDR3 in amino acids: CASSLGMAGEVDTQYF. CDR3 DNA sequence: TGTGCCAGCAGCTTAGGGATGGCGGGAGAGGTAGATACGCAGTATTTT.

V usage is TRBV27 and J usage is TRBJ2-1; no clear D. Per the germline V gene, CDR1 is MNHEY and CDR2 is SMNVEV (reference sequence). V lost 6 bases to trimming and J lost 6 bases, with 21 bases between them. This CDR3 region has 16 residues. This chain's CDR3 is CASSLPGLPKGNEQFF. Written as DNA, the CDR3 is TGTGCCAGCAGCCTGCCTGGGCTACCAAAGGGCAATGAGCAGTTCTTC.